The next 19 T cell receptor beta chains were all read from a single sample in a study of cytomegalovirus exposure and HLA in healthy donors. A multiplex PCR was run with 60 Vbeta primers and 13 Jbeta primers. Clones were read by immunoSEQ multiplex PCR, and TCRdb kept only the in-frame ones, dropping some. The sample records about 130,000 clones, roughly 85% being singletons. Material: PBMCs. These receptors were obtained from a boy younger than 18 in good health and CMV-seronegative.

The chain combines TRBV6-1 with TRBJ2-1; 8 bases agree with TRBD2. Germline CDR1 and CDR2: MNHNS and SASEGT. The CDR3 sequence is 18 residues long. Losses at the gene ends were 0 bases for V and 10 bases for J; bases not matched to a gene: 17. CDR3 sequence (DNA): TGTGCCAGCAGTGAAGCGCTTATGTGGTTAGCGGGGTCCAGAGAGCAGTTCTTC. This translates into CASSEALMWLAGSREQFF.

V gene TRBV2 combines with J gene TRBJ1-2, with 9 positions matching TRBD1. This CDR3 spans 14 amino acids. CDR1 and CDR2 (germline): SNHLY, FYNNEI. Losses at the gene ends were 6 bases for V and 3 bases for J; bases not matched to a gene: 5. This chain's CDR3 is CASRGTGPDYGYTF. CDR3 bases: TGTGCCAGCAGGGGGACAGGGCCGGACTATGGCTACACCTTC.

The gene calls are TRBV19 and TRBJ1-1, with 7 bases that match TRBD1. The V and J ends lost 4 bases and 4 bases, in that order; junction bases with no gene match: 3. CDR1 LNHDA and CDR2 SQIVND come from the germline V gene (reference sequence). The CDR3 is made up of 13 amino acids. CDR3 in DNA: TGTGCCAGTAGTACACAGGGGTCCACTGAAGCTTTCTTT. This gives the protein CASSTQGSTEAFF.

This clone appeared a single time. This sequence joins TRBV5-1 and TRBJ1-1; D possibly corresponds to TRBD1 (5 bases). Looked up from germline, CDR1 is SGHRS and CDR2 is YFSETQ. The CDR3 loop spans 14 amino acids. V gave up 3 bases and J gave up 1 base, with 10 bases separating them. The CDR3 nucleotides are TGCGCCAGCAGCTCACAAACAGGGAACACTGAAGCTTTCTTT. Its translation: CASSSQTGNTEAFF.

J is TRBJ2-1 and V is TRBV2, with TRBD2 matching over 7 bases. V was pared by 0 bases and J by 15 bases, with 11 bases of the junction left unmatched. Germline CDR1 and CDR2: SNHLY and FYNNEI. The CDR3 length is 14 residues. CDR3 coding DNA: TGTGCCAGCAGTGAAGCGCTTCGAGCGGGGACCCTGTTCTTC. It translates to CASSEALRAGTLFF.

The chain is built from TRBV5-4 and TRBJ1-1, with D possibly matching TRBD1 (6 bases). Trimming cost V 4 bases and J 6 bases, with 19 bases left between them. CDR1 is SGHNT and CDR2 is YYREEE in the germline V gene (reference sequence). The CDR3 extends over 15 amino acids. The CDR3 is CASSPRGGVIAEAFF. The CDR3, as DNA: TGTGCCAGCAGCCCGAGGGGGGGTGTAATCGCTGAAGCTTTCTTT. Full variable domain (outside the CDR3, taken from reference TRBV5-4 and TRBJ1-1): ETGVTQSPTHLIKTRGQQVTLRCSSQSGHNTVSWYQQALGQGPQFIFQYYREEENGRGNFPPRFSGLQFPNYSSELNVNALELDDSALYLCASSPRGGVIAEAFFGQGTRLTVV.

V gene TRBV7-2 combines with J gene TRBJ1-2, with TRBD1 identical over 11 bases. V was pared by 4 bases and J by 3 bases, with 13 bases of the junction left unmatched. The germline CDR1 and CDR2 sequences are SGHTA and FQGNSA. This CDR3 has 18 residues. Here the CDR3 reads CASSSTPWTGGSYYGYTF. As DNA, the CDR3 is TGTGCCAGCAGCTCGACACCCTGGACAGGGGGCTCGTACTATGGCTACACCTTC.

The chain recombines TRBV6-5 with TRBJ2-5, with a possible D match to TRBD2 (5 bases). V gave up 0 bases and J gave up 5 bases, with 13 bases separating them. This CDR3 is 15 amino acids long. Germline loops: CDR1 MNHEY, CDR2 SVGAGI. The CDR3 loop is CASSYSGRRGETQYF. CDR3 nucleotides: TGTGCCAGCAGTTACTCCGGACGGAGAGGGGAGACCCAGTACTTC.

This clone was counted once. The chain is built from TRBV14 and TRBJ2-1; 10 bases match TRBD2. There are 15 residues in the CDR3. Trimming at V came to 4 bases and at J to 9 bases, leaving 9 bases not matched to a gene. Germline V CDR1 and CDR2: SGHDN, FVKESK. Here the CDR3 DNA reads TGTGCCAGCAGCCCCCTGGGAAGCGGGAGGGGTGAGCAGTTCTTC. This codes for CASSPLGSGRGEQFF.

The V and J genes are TRBV30 and TRBJ1-2; D not resolved. This CDR3 is 12 amino acids long. Germline CDR1 GTSNPN, CDR2 SVGIG (reference sequence). Trimming stripped 6 bases from V and 0 bases from J, with 8 bases between. The CDR3 region has the DNA TGTGCCTGCAGGCCCTCTAACTATGGCTACACCTTC. This sequence encodes CACRPSNYGYTF.

On this clone itself: Other DNA sequences from this sample encode an identical CDR3 as well. The CDR3 DNA is TGTGCCAGCAGTTATAGAGGAGCGGACACAGATACGCAGTATTTT. The encoded protein is CASSYRGADTDTQYF. The rearrangement joins TRBV6-5 to TRBJ2-3; weak D call: TRBD2 (5 bases). The V gene's germline CDR1 is MNHEY and CDR2 SVGAGI. The V end lost 3 bases, the J end lost 2 bases, and 12 bases lay between the germline ends. There are 15 residues in the CDR3.

DNA of the CDR3: TGTGCCAGCAGTTGGGGCAGGGGATCTAATGAAAAACTGTTTTTT. As protein: CASSWGRGSNEKLFF. The rearrangement joins TRBV27 to TRBJ1-4, with a tentative D call TRBD1 (6 bases). This CDR3 has 15 amino acids. Deletions cut 4 bases from V and 3 bases from J, with 12 bases between. Germline CDR1 reads MNHEY; CDR2 reads SMNVEV (reference sequence).

The genes are TRBV6-5 and TRBJ1-2, with D possibly being TRBD1 (5 bases). Germline-derived CDR1 and CDR2 are MNHEY and SVGAGI. The length of the CDR3 is 15 residues. The germline V and J ends were trimmed by 0 bases and 4 bases, with 12 bases remaining between them. CDR3 in DNA: TGTGCCAGCAGTTACTCCACGGGGGGAGGCTATGGCTACACCTTC. This codes for CASSYSTGGGYGYTF.

This clone was seen only once. V usage is TRBV7-8 and J usage is TRBJ2-7; D is possibly TRBD1 (6 bases). The V and J ends lost 0 bases and 2 bases respectively, with 14 bases between them. CDR3 length equals 16 residues. Per germline, CDR1 SGHVS and CDR2 FQNEAQ. CDR3 region: CASSLALRTDPYEQYF. The CDR3 bases are TGTGCCAGCAGCTTAGCACTCCGGACAGACCCCTACGAGCAGTACTTC. The variable domain in full, with the rest retrieved from reference TRBV7-8 and TRBJ2-7, is GAGVSQSPRYKVAKRGQDVALRCDPISGHVSLFWYQQALGQGPEFLTYFQNEAQLDKSGLPSDRFFAERPEGSVSTLKIQRTQQEDSAVYLCASSLALRTDPYEQYFGPGTRLTVT.

The count of this clone is one. The chain joins TRBV4-1 to TRBJ2-3; D remains unclear. Trimming cost V 5 bases and J 3 bases, with 15 bases left between them. There are 15 residues in the CDR3. Germline-derived CDR1 and CDR2 are MGHRA and YSYEKL. CDR3 in amino acids: CASSTAELVTDTQYF. The CDR3 DNA follows: TGCGCCAGCAGCACCGCCGAGTTGGTGACAGATACGCAGTATTTT.

V is TRBV10-2 and J is TRBJ2-1; TRBD2 aligns across 8 bases. V trimming: 1 base; J trimming: 10 bases; junction bases outside the gene matches: 12. Germline assignment: CDR1 WSHSY and CDR2 SAAADI. The CDR3 totals 16 residues. The CDR3 DNA is TGCGCCAGCAGTGAGTTAGGCGGGAGGCCCGGAGGGGAGCAGTTCTTC. It is translated as CASSELGGRPGGEQFF.

V is TRBV2 and J is TRBJ2-1, with 11 bases lining up with TRBD1. CDR3 length: 15 amino acids. CDR1 is SNHLY, CDR2 FYNNEI, per germline. Trimming at V came to 5 bases and at J to 4 bases, leaving 4 bases not matched to a gene. CDR3 sequence reads: CASSPGTGGYNEQFF. The CDR3 DNA follows: TGTGCCAGCAGTCCCGGGACAGGGGGTTACAATGAGCAGTTCTTC.

Notes on this clone: The junction differs from germline at one of its ends, possibly a read error. The gene calls are TRBV6-4 and TRBJ2-7; D possibly corresponds to TRBD2 (6 bases). The CDR3 loop spans 13 amino acids. The V gene's germline CDR1 is MRHNA and CDR2 SNTAGT. CDR3 amino acids: CASSDAGTYGQYF. For the CDR3, the DNA is TGTGCCAGCAGTGACGCGGGGACTTACGGGCAGTACTTC.

The chain is built from TRBV19 and TRBJ1-1; 9 nucleotides match TRBD1. V gave up 6 bases and J gave up 4 bases; unmatched junction bases: 12. The CDR3 runs 16 residues. Per germline, CDR1 LNHDA and CDR2 SQIVND (reference sequence). CDR3 sequence reads: CASREMGTGPPTEAFF. The CDR3, as DNA: TGTGCCAGTAGGGAAATGGGGACAGGGCCCCCCACTGAAGCTTTCTTT.